A selection of T cell receptor beta chains follows, all from one sample in a study of STAT5B mutations in CD4+ large granular lymphocyte leukemia. Here immunoSEQ multiplex PCR was the method, and the copy in TCRdb shows in-frame clones only, minus some. The sample contains fewer than 35,000 clones, around 66% of which appear only once. The sample taken for sequencing was CD4+ T cells from blood buffy coats. These receptors were obtained from a human donor in good health. Both conserved end residues are part of each CDR3. The order of the fields is CDR3 length, V gene, clone size, J gene, D gene, CDR3 protein, CDR3 DNA. D genes are given only for firm matches. Clone sizes are given selectively: once, few, many, or a class where the clone is expanded.

19	TRBV7-9	.	TRBJ2-6	.	CASSLASGGYRSGANVLTF	TGTGCCAGCAGCTTAGCGTCAGGGGGGTACCGCTCTGGGGCCAACGTCCTGACTTTC
14	TRBV6-5	.	TRBJ2-6	.	CASSYSNWANVLTF	TGTGCCAGCAGTTACTCGAACTGGGCCAACGTCCTGACTTTC
15	TRBV6-1	.	TRBJ2-7	TRBD2	CASSPVTSGGYEQYF	TGTGCCAGCAGCCCCGTTACTAGCGGGGGCTACGAGCAGTACTTC
14	TRBV19	.	TRBJ1-2	.	CASSIEGRGYGYTF	TGTGCCAGTAGTATAGAAGGCAGGGGATATGGCTACACCTTC
17	TRBV6-9	.	TRBJ1-2	TRBD1	CASSQGDRGHSNYGYTF	TGTGCCAGCAGTCAGGGGGACAGGGGGCACTCCAACTATGGCTACACCTTC
15	TRBV5-8	.	TRBJ1-1	.	CASSLAPILNTEAFF	TGTGCCAGCAGCTTGGCCCCTATCTTGAACACTGAAGCTTTCTTT
15	TRBV19	once	TRBJ1-2	.	CASSIEFGAHYGYTF	TGTGCCAGTAGTATCGAGTTCGGGGCCCACTATGGCTACACCTTC
14	TRBV28	few	TRBJ1-2	TRBD1	CASSGQGTHYGYTF	TGTGCCAGCAGCGGACAGGGGACTCACTATGGCTACACCTTC
15	TRBV27	.	TRBJ2-7	.	CASSPEGQAYYEQYF	TGTGCCAGCAGTCCTGAAGGGCAGGCTTACTACGAGCAGTACTTC
14	TRBV30	.	TRBJ1-6	.	CAWKSTGHNSPLHF	TGTGCCTGGAAATCCACAGGGCACAATTCACCCCTCCACTTT
18	TRBV6-8	.	TRBJ1-1	TRBD1	CASSYSVDRALQNTEAFF	TGTGCCAGCAGTTACTCAGTGGACAGGGCTTTGCAGAACACTGAAGCTTTCTTT
14	TRBV7-2	.	TRBJ2-7	.	CASSLVGGKYEQYF	TGTGCCAGCAGCTTAGTTGGGGGAAAATACGAGCAGTACTTC
15	TRBV5-8	few	TRBJ2-2	.	CASSYTDANTGELFF	TGTGCCAGCAGCTATACAGACGCGAACACCGGGGAGCTGTTTTTT
11	TRBV5-1	.	TRBJ1-3	.	CASSSGNTIYF	TGCGCCAGCAGCTCTGGAAACACCATATATTTT
17	TRBV19	.	TRBJ1-2	.	CASSIRARANPNYGYTF	TGTGCCAGTAGTATACGGGCACGAGCCAATCCTAACTATGGCTACACCTTC
17	TRBV25-1	.	TRBJ1-2	.	CASSERGSLMANYGYTF	TGTGCCAGCAGTGAGCGGGGGTCACTAATGGCTAACTATGGCTACACCTTC
13	TRBV5-1	.	TRBJ2-1	.	CASSLATYNEQFF	TGCGCCAGCAGCTTGGCTACCTACAATGAGCAGTTCTTC
14	TRBV11-2	.	TRBJ2-2	TRBD2	CASTASGSSGELFF	TGTGCCAGCACGGCTAGCGGGTCATCCGGGGAGCTGTTTTTT
15	TRBV5-1	.	TRBJ1-1	.	CASSGRGTPSTEAFF	TGCGCCAGCAGCGGGCGGGGGACGCCGAGCACTGAAGCTTTCTTT
13	TRBV30	once	TRBJ1-3	.	CAWSVATGNTIYF	TGTGCCTGGAGTGTTGCCACCGGAAACACCATATATTTT
15	TRBV10-2	.	TRBJ1-1	.	CASSDSVTTGTEAFF	TGCGCCAGCAGTGACTCTGTGACCACGGGGACTGAAGCTTTCTTT
13	TRBV6-1	.	TRBJ1-1	.	CASSEVSNTEAFF	TGTGCCAGCAGTGAAGTCTCCAACACTGAAGCTTTCTTT